In this sample, the clone carrying this T cell receptor (beta chain) turned up a few times. Germline-derived CDR1 and CDR2 are SGHAT and FQNNGV. V lost 4 bases, J lost 5 bases, and 14 bases lay in between. The CDR3 spans 14 residues. This specimen belongs to a study of blood T cell repertoires in COVID-19. Sequencing used immunoSEQ multiplex PCR; TCRdb keeps in-frame clones, though not all of them. The sample yields more than 65,000 clones, roughly four fifths seen once. This clonotype was sampled from a woman aged 80 or over with active or convalescent COVID-19. Sequenced input: peripheral blood. The J gene is TRBJ1-2, the V gene TRBV11-2; D not resolved. As DNA, the CDR3 is TGTGCCAGCAGCTCAATCCGGGGTAGTTATGGCTACACCTTC. Residues: CASSSIRGSYGYTF.